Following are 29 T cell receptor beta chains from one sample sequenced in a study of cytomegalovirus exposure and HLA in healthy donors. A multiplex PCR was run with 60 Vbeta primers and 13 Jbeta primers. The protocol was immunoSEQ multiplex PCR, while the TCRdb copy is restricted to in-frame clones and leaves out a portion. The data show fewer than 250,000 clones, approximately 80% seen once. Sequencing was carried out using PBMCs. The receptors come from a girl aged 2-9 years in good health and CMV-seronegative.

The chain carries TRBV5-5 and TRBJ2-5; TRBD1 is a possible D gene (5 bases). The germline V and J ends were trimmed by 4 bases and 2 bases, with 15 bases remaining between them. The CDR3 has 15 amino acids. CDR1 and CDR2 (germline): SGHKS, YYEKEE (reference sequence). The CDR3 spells CASSLMSRGQETQYF. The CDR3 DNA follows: TGTGCCAGCAGCCTCATGTCTAGGGGACAAGAGACCCAGTACTTC.

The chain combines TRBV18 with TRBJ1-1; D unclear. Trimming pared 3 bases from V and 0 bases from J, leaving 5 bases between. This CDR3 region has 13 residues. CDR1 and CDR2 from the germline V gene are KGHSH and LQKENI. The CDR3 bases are TGTGCCAGCTCACCTGACTTGAACACTGAAGCTTTCTTT. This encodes CASSPDLNTEAFF.

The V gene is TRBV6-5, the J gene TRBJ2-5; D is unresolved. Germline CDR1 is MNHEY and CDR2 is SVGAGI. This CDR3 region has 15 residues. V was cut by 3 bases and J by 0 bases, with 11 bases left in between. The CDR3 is CASSYYGENQETQYF. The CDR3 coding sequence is TGTGCCAGCAGTTATTACGGAGAAAACCAAGAGACCCAGTACTTC.

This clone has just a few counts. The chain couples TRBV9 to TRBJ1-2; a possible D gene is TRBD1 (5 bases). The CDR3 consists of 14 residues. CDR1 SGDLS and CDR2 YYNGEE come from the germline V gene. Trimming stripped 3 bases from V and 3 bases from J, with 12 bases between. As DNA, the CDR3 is TGTGCCAGCAGCGCCAGGGATGGCGACTATGGCTACACCTTC. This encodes CASSARDGDYGYTF.

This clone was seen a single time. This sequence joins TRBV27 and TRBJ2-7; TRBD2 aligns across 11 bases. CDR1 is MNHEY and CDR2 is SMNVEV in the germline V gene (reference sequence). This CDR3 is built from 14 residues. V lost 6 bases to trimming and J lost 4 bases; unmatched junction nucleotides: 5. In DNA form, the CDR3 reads TGTGCCAGCAGAGTGACTAGCGGGACTTACGAGCAGTACTTC. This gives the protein CASRVTSGTYEQYF.

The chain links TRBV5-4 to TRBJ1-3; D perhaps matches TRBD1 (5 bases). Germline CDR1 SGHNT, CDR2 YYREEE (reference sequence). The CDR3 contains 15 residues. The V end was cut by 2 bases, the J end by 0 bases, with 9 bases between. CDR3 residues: CASSFGGISGNTIYF. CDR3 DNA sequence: TGTGCCAGCAGCTTTGGGGGGATCTCTGGAAACACCATATATTTT.

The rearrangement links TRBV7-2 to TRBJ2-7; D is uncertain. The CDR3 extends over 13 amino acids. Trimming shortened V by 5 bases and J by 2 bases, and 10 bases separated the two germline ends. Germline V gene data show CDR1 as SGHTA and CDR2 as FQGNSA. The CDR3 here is CASSPRSTYEQYF. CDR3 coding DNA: TGTGCCAGCAGCCCTCGGAGCACCTACGAGCAGTACTTC. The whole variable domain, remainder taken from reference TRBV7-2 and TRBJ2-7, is GAGVSQSPSNKVTEKGKDVELRCDPISGHTALYWYRQSLGQGLEFLIYFQGNSAPDKSGLPSDRFSAERTGGSVSTLTIQRTQQEDSAVYLCASSPRSTYEQYFGPGTRLTVT.

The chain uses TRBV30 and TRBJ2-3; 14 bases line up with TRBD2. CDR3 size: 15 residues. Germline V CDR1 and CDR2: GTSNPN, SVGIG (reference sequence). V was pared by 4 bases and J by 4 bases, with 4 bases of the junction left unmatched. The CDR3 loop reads CAWILTSGRADTQYF. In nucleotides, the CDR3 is TGTGCCTGGATTCTGACTAGCGGGAGGGCAGATACGCAGTATTTT.

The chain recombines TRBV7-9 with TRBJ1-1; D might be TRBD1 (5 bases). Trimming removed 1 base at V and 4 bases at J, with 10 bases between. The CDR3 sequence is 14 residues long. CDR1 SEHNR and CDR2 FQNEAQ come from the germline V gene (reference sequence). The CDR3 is CASSLGGRGTEAFF. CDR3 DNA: TGTGCCAGCAGCTTAGGAGGAAGGGGCACTGAAGCTTTCTTT.

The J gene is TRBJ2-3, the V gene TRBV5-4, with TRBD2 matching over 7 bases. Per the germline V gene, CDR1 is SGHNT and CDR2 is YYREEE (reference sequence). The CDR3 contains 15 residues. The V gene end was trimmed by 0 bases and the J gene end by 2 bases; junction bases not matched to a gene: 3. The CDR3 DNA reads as TGTGCCAGCAGCTTGGGCGGGAGATCCACAGATACGCAGTATTTT. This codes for CASSLGGRSTDTQYF.

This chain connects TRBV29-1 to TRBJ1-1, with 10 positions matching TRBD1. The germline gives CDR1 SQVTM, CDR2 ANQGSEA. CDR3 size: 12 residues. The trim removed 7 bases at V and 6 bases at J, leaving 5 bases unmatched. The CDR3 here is CSAGQGGAEAFF. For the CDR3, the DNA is TGCAGCGCAGGACAGGGGGGGGCTGAAGCTTTCTTT. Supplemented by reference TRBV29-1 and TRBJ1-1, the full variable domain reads SAVISQKPSRDICQRGTSLTIQCQVDSQVTMMFWYRQQPGQSLTLIATANQGSEATYESGFVIDKFPISRPNLTFSTLTVSNMSPEDSSIYLCSAGQGGAEAFFGQGTRLTVV.

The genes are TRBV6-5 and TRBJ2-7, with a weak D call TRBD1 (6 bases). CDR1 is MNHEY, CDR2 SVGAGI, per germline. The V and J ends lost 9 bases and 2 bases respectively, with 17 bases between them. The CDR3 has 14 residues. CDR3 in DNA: TGTGCCAGTAAACCCCAGGGGCTCCCCTACGAGCAGTACTTC. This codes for CASKPQGLPYEQYF.

The CDR3 protein is CSAPRAETQYF. The DNA of the CDR3 is TGCAGTGCTCCGAGGGCAGAGACCCAGTACTTC. This chain links TRBV20-1 with TRBJ2-5, with D perhaps TRBD2 (5 bases). Germline V gene sequence: CDR1 DFQATT, CDR2 SNEGSKA (reference sequence). This CDR3 is built from 11 residues. V was pared by 5 bases and J by 4 bases, with 8 bases between.

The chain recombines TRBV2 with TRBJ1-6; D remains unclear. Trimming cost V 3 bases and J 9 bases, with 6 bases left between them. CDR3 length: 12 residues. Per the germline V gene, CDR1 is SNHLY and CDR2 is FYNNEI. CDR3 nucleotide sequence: TGTGCCAGCAGTGAGCTAGGTTCACCCCTCCACTTT. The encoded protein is CASSELGSPLHF.

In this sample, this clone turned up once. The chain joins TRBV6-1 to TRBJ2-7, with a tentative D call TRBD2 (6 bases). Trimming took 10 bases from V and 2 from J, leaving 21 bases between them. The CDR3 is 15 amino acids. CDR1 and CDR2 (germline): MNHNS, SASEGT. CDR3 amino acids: CATSAVRELTYEQYF. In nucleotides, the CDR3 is TGTGCCACCTCCGCGGTGCGGGAACTAACCTACGAGCAGTACTTC.

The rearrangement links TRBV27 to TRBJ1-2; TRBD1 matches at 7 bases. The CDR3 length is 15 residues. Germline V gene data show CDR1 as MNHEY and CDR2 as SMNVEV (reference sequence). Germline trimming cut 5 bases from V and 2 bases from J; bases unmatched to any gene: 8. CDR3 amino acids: CASSPRIRGNYGYTF. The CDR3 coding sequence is TGTGCCAGCAGTCCCAGAATCAGGGGGAACTATGGCTACACCTTC.

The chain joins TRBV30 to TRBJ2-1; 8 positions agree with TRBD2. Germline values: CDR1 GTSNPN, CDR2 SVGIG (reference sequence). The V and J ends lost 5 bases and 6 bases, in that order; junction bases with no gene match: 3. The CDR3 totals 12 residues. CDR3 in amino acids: CAWLAGPNEQFF. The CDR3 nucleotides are TGTGCCTGGCTAGCGGGTCCCAATGAGCAGTTCTTC.

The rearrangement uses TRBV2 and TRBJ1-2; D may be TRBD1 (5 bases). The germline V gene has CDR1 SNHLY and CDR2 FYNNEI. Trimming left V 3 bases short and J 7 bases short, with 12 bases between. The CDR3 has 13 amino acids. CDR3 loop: CASSDSGGSGYTF. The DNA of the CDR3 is TGTGCCAGCAGTGATTCGGGGGGAAGTGGCTACACCTTC. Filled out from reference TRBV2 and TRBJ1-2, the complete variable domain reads EPEVTQTPSHQVTQMGQEVILRCVPISNHLYFYWYRQILGQKVEFLVSFYNNEISEKSEIFDDQFSVERPDGSNFTLKIRSTKLEDSAMYFCASSDSGGSGYTFGSGTRLTVV.

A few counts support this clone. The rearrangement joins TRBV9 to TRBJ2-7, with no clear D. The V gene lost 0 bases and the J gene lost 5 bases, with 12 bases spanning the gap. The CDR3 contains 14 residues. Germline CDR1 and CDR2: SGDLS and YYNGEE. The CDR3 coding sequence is TGTGCCAGCAGCGTAGGTGCGTTTTTCCACGAGCAGTACTTC. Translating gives CASSVGAFFHEQYF.

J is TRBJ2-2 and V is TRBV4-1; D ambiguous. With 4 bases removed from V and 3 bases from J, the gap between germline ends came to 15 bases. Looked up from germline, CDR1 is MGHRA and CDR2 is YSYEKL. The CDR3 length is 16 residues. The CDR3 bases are TGCGCCAGCAGCCGAACGCTAGGAGCTCACACCGGGGAGCTGTTTTTT. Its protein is CASSRTLGAHTGELFF.

This CDR3 reads CASSQVPGTNTEAFF. In nucleotides, the CDR3 is TGCGCCAGCAGCCAAGTTCCAGGAACGAACACTGAAGCTTTCTTT. The rearrangement uses TRBV4-1 and TRBJ1-1, with D uncertain. In germline, CDR1 is MGHRA, CDR2 YSYEKL. The CDR3 covers 15 residues. V was shortened by 1 base and J by 1 base, with 10 bases between the two germline ends.

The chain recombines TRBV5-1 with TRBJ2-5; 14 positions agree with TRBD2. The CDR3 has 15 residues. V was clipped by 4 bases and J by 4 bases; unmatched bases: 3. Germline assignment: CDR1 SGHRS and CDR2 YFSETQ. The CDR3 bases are TGCGCCAGCAGCGTGACTAGCGGGGGGGCAGAGACCCAGTACTTC. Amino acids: CASSVTSGGAETQYF.

The CDR3 nucleotides read TGCGCCAGCAGCTTTGGGGCCTATGGCTACACCTTC. It translates to CASSFGAYGYTF. The chain carries TRBV5-1 and TRBJ1-2, with D possibly matching TRBD1 (5 bases). The CDR3 consists of 12 residues. V was pared by 2 bases and J by 4 bases, with 6 bases between. In germline, CDR1 is SGHRS, CDR2 YFSETQ.

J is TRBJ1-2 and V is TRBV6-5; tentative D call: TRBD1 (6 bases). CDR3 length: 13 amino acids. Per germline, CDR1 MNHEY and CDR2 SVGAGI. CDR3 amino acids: CATCQSRGMGYTF. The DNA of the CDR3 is TGTGCAACGTGCCAGAGCAGGGGCATGGGCTACACCTTC.

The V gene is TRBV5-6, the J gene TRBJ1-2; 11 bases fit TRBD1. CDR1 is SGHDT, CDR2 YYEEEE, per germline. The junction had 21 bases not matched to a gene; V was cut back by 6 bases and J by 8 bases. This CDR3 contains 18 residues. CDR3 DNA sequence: TGTGCCAGCACCAGCCCGGATAGCCCCTGGGGGACAGGGGGAGGCTACACCTTC. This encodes CASTSPDSPWGTGGGYTF.

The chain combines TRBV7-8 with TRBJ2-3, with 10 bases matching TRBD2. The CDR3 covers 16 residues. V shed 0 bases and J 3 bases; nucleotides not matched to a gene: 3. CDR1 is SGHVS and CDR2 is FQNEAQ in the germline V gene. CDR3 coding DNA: TGTGCCAGCAGCTTAGCCTTGGGACTAGCGACAGATACGCAGTATTTT. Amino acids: CASSLALGLATDTQYF. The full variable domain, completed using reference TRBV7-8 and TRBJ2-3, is GAGVSQSPRYKVAKRGQDVALRCDPISGHVSLFWYQQALGQGPEFLTYFQNEAQLDKSGLPSDRFFAERPEGSVSTLKIQRTQQEDSAVYLCASSLALGLATDTQYFGPGTRLTVL.

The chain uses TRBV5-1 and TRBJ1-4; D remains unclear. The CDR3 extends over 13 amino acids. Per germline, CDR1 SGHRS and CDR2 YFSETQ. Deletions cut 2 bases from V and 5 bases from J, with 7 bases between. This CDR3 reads CASSLERNEKLFF. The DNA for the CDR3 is TGCGCCAGCAGCTTAGAGAGGAATGAAAAACTGTTTTTT.

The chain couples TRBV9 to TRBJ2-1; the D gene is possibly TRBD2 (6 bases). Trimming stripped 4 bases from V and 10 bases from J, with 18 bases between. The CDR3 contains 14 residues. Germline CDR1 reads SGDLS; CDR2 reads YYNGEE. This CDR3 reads CASSPGVADGEQFF. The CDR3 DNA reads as TGTGCCAGCAGCCCCGGGGTAGCGGACGGCGAGCAGTTCTTC. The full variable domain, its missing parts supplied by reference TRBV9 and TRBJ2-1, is DSGVTQTPKHLITATGQRVTLRCSPRSGDLSVYWYQQSLDQGLQFLIQYYNGEERAKGNILERFSAQQFPDLHSELNLSSLELGDSALYFCASSPGVADGEQFFGPGTRLTVL.

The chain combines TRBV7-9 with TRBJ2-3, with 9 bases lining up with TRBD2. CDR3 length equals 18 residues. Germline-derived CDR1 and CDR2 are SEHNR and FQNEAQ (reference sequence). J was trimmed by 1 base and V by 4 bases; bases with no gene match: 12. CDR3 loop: CASSSTPRLAARTDTQYF. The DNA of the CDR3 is TGTGCCAGCAGCTCCACTCCTAGACTAGCGGCCCGCACAGATACGCAGTATTTT.